A selection of T cell receptor beta chains follows, all from one sample in a study of cytomegalovirus exposure and HLA in healthy donors. Assay: immunoSEQ multiplex PCR; the TCRdb copy retains only in-frame clones and omits some. The table has 100,000 or so clones, over 65% seen once; the top ten hold 2.5% to 3%. Sequenced input: PBMCs. The source of these receptors is a man aged 35-49 years in good health and CMV-seronegative. Each CDR3 is given with its conserved first and last residue. The order of the fields is CDR3 protein, CDR3 DNA, J gene, clone size, D gene, V gene. D genes are given only for firm matches. A row's size may be missing; if present it is once, few, many or a size class.

CASSLVREPQHF,TGTGCCAGCAGTCTGGTCAGGGAACCCCAGCATTTT,TRBJ1-5,.,.,TRBV2
CATETGGFNSPLHF,TGTGCCACGGAGACAGGGGGCTTCAATTCACCCCTCCACTTT,TRBJ1-6,.,TRBD1,TRBV2
CASSLQGQGLYEQYF,TGTGCCAGCAGCTTACAGGGACAGGGGCTCTACGAGCAGTACTTC,TRBJ2-7,.,TRBD1,TRBV7-3
CAWSVQGHGYTF,TGTGCCTGGAGTGTACAGGGACATGGCTACACCTTC,TRBJ1-2,few,.,TRBV30
CASSLRVGSSYEQYF,TGTGCCAGCAGCCTTCGGGTGGGGAGCTCCTACGAGCAGTACTTC,TRBJ2-7,.,.,TRBV7-9
CASHPGGVGYGYTF,TGTGCCAGCCACCCGGGAGGCGTCGGCTATGGCTACACCTTC,TRBJ1-2,.,.,TRBV9
CASGLGGLALNEQFF,TGTGCCAGCGGCCTCGGAGGACTAGCCCTTAATGAGCAGTTCTTC,TRBJ2-1,once,TRBD2,TRBV5-4
CASSAQGAGNTIYF,TGTGCCAGCAGCGCCCAGGGGGCCGGAAACACCATATATTTT,TRBJ1-3,.,TRBD1,TRBV9
CASSLTGVGGETQYF,TGTGCCAGCAGCTTAACGGGCGTCGGGGGTGAGACCCAGTACTTC,TRBJ2-5,.,.,TRBV7-3
CASSSASLGTQYF,TGTGCCAGCAGCTCAGCTTCGCTAGGTACGCAGTATTTT,TRBJ2-3,.,.,TRBV7-3
CASSLMGQGIYGYTF,TGTGCCAGCAGCTTAATGGGACAGGGGATCTATGGCTACACCTTC,TRBJ1-2,.,TRBD1,TRBV7-2
CASPGQGLGEQYF,TGTGCCAGTCCGGGACAGGGACTTGGCGAGCAGTACTTC,TRBJ2-7,.,TRBD1,TRBV6-1
CASSRESSGGVAYEQYF,TGTGCCAGCAGCCGAGAATCAAGCGGGGGGGTCGCCTACGAGCAGTACTTC,TRBJ2-7,.,TRBD2,TRBV14
CSVVSGSGANVLTF,TGCAGCGTTGTTTCCGGCTCTGGGGCCAACGTCCTGACTTTC,TRBJ2-6,.,.,TRBV29-1
CASSRRQGPRGEQYF,TGTGCCAGCAGCCGAAGACAGGGCCCAAGGGGCGAGCAGTACTTC,TRBJ2-7,once,TRBD1,TRBV7-8
CASSLSLAGGTDTQYF,TGCGCCAGCAGCTTGTCACTAGCGGGGGGCACAGATACGCAGTATTTT,TRBJ2-3,once,TRBD2,TRBV5-1
CASSGGQGAPTNEKLFF,TGTGCCAGCAGCGGGGGACAGGGGGCGCCCACTAATGAAAAACTGTTTTTT,TRBJ1-4,once,TRBD1,TRBV5-4
CASSFTGPYEQYF,TGTGCCAGCAGCTTCACGGGTCCCTACGAGCAGTACTTC,TRBJ2-7,.,.,TRBV5-6
CASLDSLGQGGEQYF,TGTGCCAGCCTTGATTCCCTGGGACAGGGGGGTGAGCAGTACTTC,TRBJ2-7,.,TRBD1,TRBV6-1
CASSFQGAERYEQYF,TGTGCCAGCAGCTTTCAGGGGGCGGAACGCTACGAGCAGTACTTC,TRBJ2-7,.,TRBD1,TRBV7-8
CASRPLTGGSYNEQFF,TGTGCCAGCAGGCCCCTCACGGGGGGGTCCTACAATGAGCAGTTCTTC,TRBJ2-1,.,TRBD2,TRBV6-6
CASSFDRGPGELFF,TGTGCCAGCAGCTTTGACAGGGGGCCCGGGGAGCTGTTTTTT,TRBJ2-2,.,TRBD1,TRBV7-3
CASSLGGTGNEKLFF,TGTGCCAGCAGCTTAGGGGGGACAGGGAATGAAAAACTGTTTTTT,TRBJ1-4,.,TRBD1,TRBV7-6
CASRAQGTGELFF,TGTGCCAGCAGGGCACAGGGCACCGGGGAGCTGTTTTTT,TRBJ2-2,.,.,TRBV7-9
CASSELGGNADTQYF,TGTGCCAGCAGTGAGCTAGGGGGCAACGCAGATACGCAGTATTTT,TRBJ2-3,.,TRBD1,TRBV6-4
CASSRGQGANSPLHF,TGCGCCAGCAGCCGCGGACAGGGGGCGAATTCACCCCTCCACTTT,TRBJ1-6,few,TRBD1,TRBV4-3
CASSEQAGLEQYF,TGTGCCAGCAGTGAACAGGCAGGTCTCGAGCAGTACTTC,TRBJ2-7,.,.,TRBV6-4
CASSSGLAVQETQYF,TGTGCCAGCAGCTCGGGACTAGCGGTACAAGAGACCCAGTACTTC,TRBJ2-5,.,TRBD2,TRBV5-6
CASSSLGAGGIIKTQYF,TGTGCCAGCAGCTCCCTGGGGGCAGGGGGAATCATTAAGACCCAGTACTTC,TRBJ2-5,.,TRBD1,TRBV5-6
CASNYRGNTEAFF,TGTGCCAGCAACTACAGGGGGAACACTGAAGCTTTCTTT,TRBJ1-1,.,TRBD1,TRBV9
CASSAGNLDEQFF,TGTGCCAGCAGCGCCGGGAACCTGGATGAGCAGTTCTTC,TRBJ2-1,few,.,TRBV9
CSASGSDGYTF,TGCAGTGCTAGTGGCAGCGATGGCTACACCTTC,TRBJ1-2,.,.,TRBV20-1
CASSPTGLWETQYF,TGTGCCAGCAGCCCGACAGGGTTATGGGAGACCCAGTACTTC,TRBJ2-5,few,TRBD1,TRBV7-2
CASSPTGHQNTGELFF,TGCGCCAGCAGCCCGACCGGACACCAGAACACCGGGGAGCTGTTTTTT,TRBJ2-2,.,.,TRBV4-1
CASSVGSGLTEAFF,TGTGCCAGCAGCGTAGGGTCAGGGCTTACTGAAGCTTTCTTT,TRBJ1-1,.,.,TRBV9
CASSEPPSDRRTEAFF,TGTGCCAGCAGTGAACCGCCCTCGGACAGGCGCACTGAAGCTTTCTTT,TRBJ1-1,once,TRBD1,TRBV2
CASSPRTGEYGYTF,TGTGCCAGCAGCCCACGGACAGGGGAATACGGCTACACCTTC,TRBJ1-2,few,TRBD1,TRBV5-4
CASSLGQQNTEAFF,TGTGCCAGCAGTCTGGGACAGCAGAACACTGAAGCTTTCTTT,TRBJ1-1,few,TRBD1,TRBV7-6
CASSTGQDPRSYTF,TGCGCCAGCAGCACCGGACAGGACCCTAGGAGCTACACCTTC,TRBJ1-2,.,TRBD1,TRBV5-1
CASSLRGPDTGELFF,TGTGCCAGCAGCTTAAGGGGGCCGGACACCGGGGAGCTGTTTTTT,TRBJ2-2,.,TRBD1,TRBV7-2
CASSLGSWEGTDTQYF,TGTGCCAGCTCCCTGGGGTCCTGGGAGGGAACAGATACGCAGTATTTT,TRBJ2-3,.,TRBD2,TRBV7-9
CSVKRQLAPYNEQFF,TGCAGCGTTAAAAGACAGTTAGCACCTTACAATGAGCAGTTCTTC,TRBJ2-1,.,.,TRBV29-1
CASSVGGQGMNTEAFF,TGTGCCAGCAGCGTAGGGGGACAGGGAATGAACACTGAAGCTTTCTTT,TRBJ1-1,.,TRBD1,TRBV9
CASSFPRQGAKGELFF,TGTGCCAGCAGCTTCCCCCGGCAGGGGGCAAAGGGGGAGCTGTTTTTT,TRBJ2-2,.,TRBD1,TRBV11-2
CASSLELGAMGEAFF,TGTGCCAGCAGCTTGGAGCTGGGGGCGATGGGTGAAGCTTTCTTT,TRBJ1-1,once,.,TRBV5-6
CASSLAVGIPGEQYF,TGCGCCAGCAGCTTGGCGGTTGGAATCCCAGGCGAGCAGTACTTC,TRBJ2-7,.,.,TRBV5-1
CASSHPGQTQYF,TGTGCCAGCAGTCATCCGGGACAAACCCAGTACTTC,TRBJ2-5,once,.,TRBV6-5
CAISATQGFNTEAFF,TGTGCCATCAGTGCTACGCAGGGTTTTAACACTGAAGCTTTCTTT,TRBJ1-1,.,.,TRBV10-3
CASSPRGSSTDTQYF,TGTGCCAGCTCACCGCGGGGGAGCAGCACAGATACGCAGTATTTT,TRBJ2-3,.,TRBD2,TRBV18
CASSPLGGLNTEAFF,TGTGCCAGCTCACCCCTTGGAGGTTTGAACACTGAAGCTTTCTTT,TRBJ1-1,once,.,TRBV18
CASSEEGLDPGQGASNYGYTF,TGTGCCAGCAGTGAAGAGGGGTTAGACCCGGGACAGGGGGCTTCTAACTATGGCTACACCTTC,TRBJ1-2,.,TRBD1,TRBV2
CASSPGGNTEAFF,TGTGCCAGCAGCCCCGGGGGAAACACTGAAGCTTTCTTT,TRBJ1-1,.,.,TRBV9
CASSLRQGSIQYF,TGTGCCAGCAGCCTGCGACAGGGAAGCATTCAGTACTTC,TRBJ2-4,.,TRBD1,TRBV7-3
CASSLLGQSNTGELFF,TGCGCCAGCAGCTTGCTCGGACAGTCGAACACCGGGGAGCTGTTTTTT,TRBJ2-2,.,.,TRBV5-1
CASSTGSKRDVLTF,TGTGCCAGCAGCACTGGGAGCAAACGGGACGTCCTGACTTTC,TRBJ2-6,.,.,TRBV21-1
CASSLTAGARRRF,TGCGCCAGCAGCTTGACGGCGGGGGCCCGCCGAAGGTTT,TRBJ1-6,.,.,TRBV5-1
CASSLAGGASTDTQYF,TGCGCCAGCAGCTTGGCAGGGGGAGCGAGCACAGATACGCAGTATTTT,TRBJ2-3,.,TRBD1,TRBV5-1
CASSGYAGGYTF,TGTGCCAGCAGTGGGTACGCGGGAGGCTACACCTTC,TRBJ1-2,.,.,TRBV6-5
CASGNTRSTSTDTQYF,TGTGCCAGCGGCAACACTAGGAGCACTAGCACAGATACGCAGTATTTT,TRBJ2-3,.,.,TRBV2
CASSDGPTNIQYF,TGTGCCAGCAGTGATGGGCCTACTAACATTCAGTACTTC,TRBJ2-4,.,.,TRBV6-5